The clone carrying this T cell receptor beta chain was seen only a few times. This specimen comes from a study of T-cell reconstitution after alpha-beta-depleted transplantation in children. The CDR3 totals 16 residues. V lost 4 bases to trimming and J lost 3 bases; unmatched junction nucleotides: 5. The TCRbeta library was prepared with unique molecular identifiers. TCRdb passed the PCR reads through MiXCR, listing each CDR3 protein once. Among a few hundred thousand distinct CDR3 sequences listed, around 17% were seen once. Here the sequenced sample was PBMCs from the stem cell graft donor, taken from the stem cell graft. This TCR was recovered from a human donor who donated a stem cell graft to a child with acute lymphoblastic leukemia. V and J are TRBV12-3 or TRBV12-4 and TRBJ1-3; 11 bases are a match to TRBD1. The CDR3: CASSSGQGAVGNTIYF. The CDR3 nucleotides are TGTGCCAGCAGTTCTGGACAGGGGGCAGTTGGAAACACCATATATTTT.